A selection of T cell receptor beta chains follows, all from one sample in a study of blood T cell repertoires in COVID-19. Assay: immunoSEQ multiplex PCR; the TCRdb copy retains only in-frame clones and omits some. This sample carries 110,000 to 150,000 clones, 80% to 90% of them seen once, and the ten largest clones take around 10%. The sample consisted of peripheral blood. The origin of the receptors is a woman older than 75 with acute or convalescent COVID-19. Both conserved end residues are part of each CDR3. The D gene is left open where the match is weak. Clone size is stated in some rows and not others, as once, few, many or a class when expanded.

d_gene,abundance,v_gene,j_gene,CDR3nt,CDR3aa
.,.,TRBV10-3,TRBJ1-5,TGTGCCATCAGTGAGTCACCAGGGGTCAATCAGCCCCAGCATTTT,CAISESPGVNQPQHF
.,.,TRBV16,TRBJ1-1,TGTGCCAGCAGCACCAGGGGCATGAACACTGAAGCTTTCTTT,CASSTRGMNTEAFF
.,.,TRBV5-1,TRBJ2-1,TGCGCCAGCAGCCTTCACGGAGGCCCGAGCTCCTACAATGAGCAGTTCTTC,CASSLHGGPSSYNEQFF
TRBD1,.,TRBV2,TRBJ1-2,TGTGCCAGCAAACTTGGGACAGGGGGCGCAGGATATGGCTACACCTTC,CASKLGTGGAGYGYTF
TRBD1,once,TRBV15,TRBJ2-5,TGTGCCACCACCCGGGACAGACAAGAGACCCAGTACTTC,CATTRDRQETQYF
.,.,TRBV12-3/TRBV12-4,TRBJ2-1,TGTGCCAGCAGTCAAACTTCCAATGAGCAGTTCTTC,CASSQTSNEQFF
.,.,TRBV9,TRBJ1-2,TGTGCCAGCAGCCCTCAGTCGGGCTACACCTTC,CASSPQSGYTF
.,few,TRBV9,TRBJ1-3,TGTGCCAGCAGCGTGGGGGGGCGCGGAAACACCATATATTTT,CASSVGGRGNTIYF
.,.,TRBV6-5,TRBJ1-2,TGTGCTATATCCCCCGGACAGTACTATGGCTACACCTTC,CAISPGQYYGYTF
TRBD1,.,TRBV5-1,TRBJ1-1,TGCGCCAGCACGCACACAGGGGGAGAAACTGAAGCTTTCTTT,CASTHTGGETEAFF
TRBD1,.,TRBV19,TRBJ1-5,TGTGCCAGTAGTCTTCGACAGGGCGAGGGCAATCAGCCCCAGCATTTT,CASSLRQGEGNQPQHF
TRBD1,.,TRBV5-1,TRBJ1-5,TGCGCCAGCAGCTGGCAGGGGGATAGCAATCAGCCCCAGCATTTT,CASSWQGDSNQPQHF
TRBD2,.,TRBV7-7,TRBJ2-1,TGTGCTAGCAGCCTGACTAGCGGGGCATACAATGAGCAGTTCTTC,CASSLTSGAYNEQFF
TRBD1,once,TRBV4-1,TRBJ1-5,TGCGCCAGCAGGTTGACAGGGGAGAGGGGTAGCAATCAGCCCCAGCATTTT,CASRLTGERGSNQPQHF
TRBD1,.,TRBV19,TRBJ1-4,TGTGCCAGTAGTTTGGACAGGGGGACAACTAATGAAAAACTGTTTTTT,CASSLDRGTTNEKLFF
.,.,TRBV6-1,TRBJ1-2,TGTGCCAGCAGTGAAGAGGGGCTCAGAAGCTACACCTTC,CASSEEGLRSYTF
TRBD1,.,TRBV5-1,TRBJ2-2,TGCGCCAGCAGCCCGGGGACAGCGAACACCGGGGAGCTGTTTTTT,CASSPGTANTGELFF
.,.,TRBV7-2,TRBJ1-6,TGTGCCAGCAGCTTAGGGGCCCATACCCAAAATTCACCCCTCCACTTT,CASSLGAHTQNSPLHF
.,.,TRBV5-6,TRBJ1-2,TGTGCCAGCAGCTTGTGGGGCATGGGTAACTATGGCTACACCTTC,CASSLWGMGNYGYTF
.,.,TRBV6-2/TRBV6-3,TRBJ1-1,TGTGCCAGCAGTTACGCGGAAGGGGATGTCTTT,CASSYAEGDVF
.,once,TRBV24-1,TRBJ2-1,TGTGCCACCAGTGATAGCTATTTCGATGAGCAGTTCTTC,CATSDSYFDEQFF
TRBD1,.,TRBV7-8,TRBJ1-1,TGTGCCAGCAGCGGTCCAGGGACAGGGGTGAGGAACACTGAAGCTTTCTTT,CASSGPGTGVRNTEAFF
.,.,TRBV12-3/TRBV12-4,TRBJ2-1,TGTGCCAGCGACAGTGGGGAATACAATGAGCAGTTCTTC,CASDSGEYNEQFF
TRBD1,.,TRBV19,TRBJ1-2,TGTGCCAGTAGTGACTCCGGGACAGTCTATGGCTACACCTTC,CASSDSGTVYGYTF
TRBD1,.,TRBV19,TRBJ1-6,TGTGCCAGTAGTAGGCGGGACAGGAATTCACCCCTCCACTTT,CASSRRDRNSPLHF
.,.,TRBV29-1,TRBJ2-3,TGCAGCGTTGAGGGGGGATACACAGATACGCAGTATTTT,CSVEGGYTDTQYF
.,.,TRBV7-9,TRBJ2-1,TGTGCCAGCAGCTTCCGGGGGGCGCAGAATGAGCAGTTCTTC,CASSFRGAQNEQFF
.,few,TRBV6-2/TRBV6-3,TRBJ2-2,TGTGCCAGCAGTTATTTACTAGCCTGGGCCGGGGAGCTGTTTTTT,CASSYLLAWAGELFF
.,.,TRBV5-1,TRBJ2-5,TGCGCCAGCAGCTTGGGCGGCAGGGACCAAGAGACCCAGTACTTC,CASSLGGRDQETQYF
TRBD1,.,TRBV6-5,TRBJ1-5,TGTGCCAGCGTTGGGGGCAGGGGGAGTCAGCCCCAGCATTTT,CASVGGRGSQPQHF
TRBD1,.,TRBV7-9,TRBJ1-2,TGTGCCAGCAGCTTAGAAGGGGGCCCAGGGAATGGCTACACCTTC,CASSLEGGPGNGYTF
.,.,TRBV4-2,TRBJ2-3,TGTGCCAGCAAGGGAAGAGAGCGGTATCCGTATTTT,CASKGRERYPYF
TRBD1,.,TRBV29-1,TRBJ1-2,TGCAGCGTTGGGAGTCCGGGACAGGGAGCCTATGGCTACACCTTC,CSVGSPGQGAYGYTF
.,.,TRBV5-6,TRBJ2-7,TGTGCCAGCAGCTTTCGAGGCGGGAACTCCTACGAGCAGTACTTC,CASSFRGGNSYEQYF
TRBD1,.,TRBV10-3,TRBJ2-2,TGTGCCATCAGTGACAGGGACAGGGGTCCCACCGGGGAGCTGTTTTTT,CAISDRDRGPTGELFF
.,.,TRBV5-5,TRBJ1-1,TGTGCCAGCAGCAGGCAGACAGCTACGAACACTGAAGCTTTCTTT,CASSRQTATNTEAFF
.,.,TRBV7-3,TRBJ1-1,TGTGCCAGCAGCTTTCAGGGTAAAGGCACTGAAGCTTTCTTT,CASSFQGKGTEAFF
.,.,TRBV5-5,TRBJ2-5,TGTGCCAGCAGCTTGGGTTCAGGGGTGGGGGAGACCCAGTACTTC,CASSLGSGVGETQYF
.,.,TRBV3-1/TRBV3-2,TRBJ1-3,TGTGCCAGCAGCCAACGCCGAGGAGGAAACACCATATATTTT,CASSQRRGGNTIYF
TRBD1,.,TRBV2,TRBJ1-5,TGTGCCAGCACTTACCAGGGACAGGGGGTAGGGTCCCAGCATTTT,CASTYQGQGVGSQHF
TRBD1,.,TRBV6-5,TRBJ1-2,TGTGCCAGCAGCCTCGACAGGGACAATGGCTACACCTTC,CASSLDRDNGYTF
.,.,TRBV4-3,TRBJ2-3,TGCGCCAGCAGCGGGGGGGGCATCACAGATACGCAGTATTTT,CASSGGGITDTQYF
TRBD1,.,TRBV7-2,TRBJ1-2,TGTGCCAGCAGTGTCAGGGACAGAGACTATGGCTACACCTTC,CASSVRDRDYGYTF
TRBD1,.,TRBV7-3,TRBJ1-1,TGTGCCAGCAGCTCTACCGGGACAGGGGCCGCTGAAGCTTTCTTT,CASSSTGTGAAEAFF
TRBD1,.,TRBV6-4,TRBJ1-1,TGTGCCAGCAGCTTGGGACAGGGTTCTACTGAAGCTTTCTTT,CASSLGQGSTEAFF
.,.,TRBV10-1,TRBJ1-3,TGCGCCAGCAGACCAGGGCAACAGGGAAGGGTAGGTGGAAACACCATATATTTT,CASRPGQQGRVGGNTIYF
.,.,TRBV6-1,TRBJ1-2,TGTGCCAGCAGTGAAGGAGGGTTGGTGTACTATGGCTACACCTTC,CASSEGGLVYYGYTF
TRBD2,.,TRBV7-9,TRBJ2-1,TGTGCCGGCGAGAGCGGGGGTAGAGCCTACAATGAGCAGTTCTTC,CAGESGGRAYNEQFF
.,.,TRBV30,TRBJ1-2,TGTGCCTGGAGTGAGAGACAGGTGGAAGGCTACACCTTC,CAWSERQVEGYTF
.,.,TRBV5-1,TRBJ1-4,TGCGCCAGCAGCTTCCGACACAGGGATGAAAAACTGTTTTTT,CASSFRHRDEKLFF
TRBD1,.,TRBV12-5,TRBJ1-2,TGTGCTAGTGGTTTGGGCGGGACAGGGGTCCGCGGCTACACCTTC,CASGLGGTGVRGYTF
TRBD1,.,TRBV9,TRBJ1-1,TGTGCCAGCAGCGTGGGACAGGGACTAATGAACACTGAAGCTTTCTTT,CASSVGQGLMNTEAFF
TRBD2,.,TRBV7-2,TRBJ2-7,TGTGCCAGCAGCTTAGGGCGGGGGGGCCCCTCCTACGAGCAGTACTTC,CASSLGRGGPSYEQYF
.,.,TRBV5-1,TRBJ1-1,TGCGCCAGCAGCTTAGGGGCCGGCGGGAGTGATACTGAAGCTTTCTTT,CASSLGAGGSDTEAFF
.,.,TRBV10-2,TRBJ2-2,TGCGCCAGCAGTGACCCAGTGAACACCGGGGAGCTGTTTTTT,CASSDPVNTGELFF
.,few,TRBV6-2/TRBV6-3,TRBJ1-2,TGTGCCAGCAGCCCGAGTAAAAACTATGGCTACACCTTC,CASSPSKNYGYTF
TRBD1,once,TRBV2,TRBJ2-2,TGTGCCAGCAGTTGGGGACAGGGGAATACCGGGGAGCTGTTTTTT,CASSWGQGNTGELFF
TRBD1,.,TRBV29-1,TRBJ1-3,TGCAGCGCTGCGGGACAGGTCGGAAACACCATATATTTT,CSAAGQVGNTIYF